This paragraph covers one T cell receptor (beta chain) sequence. The data derive from a study of T cells after posttransplantation cyclophosphamide. A marrow graft followed busulfan-fludarabine conditioning, with cyclophosphamide on days +3 and +4. Germline assignment: CDR1 SGHRS and CDR2 YFSETQ. Trimming cost V 0 bases and J 8 bases, with 11 bases left between them. The CDR3 has 14 amino acids. Measured with immunoSEQ multiplex PCR; TCRdb has only the in-frame clones, and not every one. The profile shows under 50,000 clones, 90% of them singletons. The chain combines TRBV5-1 with TRBJ1-4; D ambiguous. The TCR was taken from a male patient aged 55 to 70 who received an allogeneic stem cell transplant from a related donor and was CMV-positive. Some T cells may be the graft donor's. The sequencing used PBMCs, collected roughly 59 days after allogeneic stem cell transplant with posttransplant cyclophosphamide. The CDR3 spells CASSLDSQTEKLFF. Written as DNA, the CDR3 is TGCGCCAGCAGCTTGGACAGTCAAACCGAAAAACTGTTTTTT.